The clone carrying this T cell receptor beta chain was seen once. Its target is unknown. The CDR3 covers 15 residues. Trimming cost V 4 bases and J 4 bases, with 17 bases left between them. The V gene's germline CDR1 is SGDLS and CDR2 YYNGEE. This record comes from a study of vaccination and CD4 T cells after COVID-19. Study conclusions and caveats: Of the reactive clones in convalescent patients, a median around 90% showed up only post-vaccination.

Treatment given: roughly 11-day PBMC culture with coronavirus spike peptide pools or control peptides (ViraFEST assay). Every positive PCR date fell between March and December 2020, earlier than the US Alpha, Beta and Delta variants. Sequencing of DNA taken from cultured CD4+ T cells relied on the Oncomine TCR Beta short-read assay. TCRdb redid the calling of the PCR reads with MiXCR, one entry per CDR3 protein. The data contain roughly 13,000 distinct CDR3 sequences, roughly 60% of them singletons. The sample taken for sequencing was CD4+ T cells from blood, cultured in vitro. This chain links TRBV9 with TRBJ1-2, with a weak D call TRBD1 (5 bases). The sequence came from a human donor who had recovered from COVID-19. CDR3 sequence (DNA): TGTGCCAGCAGCCCGGGGGAAGGCAAACGCTATGGCTACACCTTC. Residues: CASSPGEGKRYGYTF.